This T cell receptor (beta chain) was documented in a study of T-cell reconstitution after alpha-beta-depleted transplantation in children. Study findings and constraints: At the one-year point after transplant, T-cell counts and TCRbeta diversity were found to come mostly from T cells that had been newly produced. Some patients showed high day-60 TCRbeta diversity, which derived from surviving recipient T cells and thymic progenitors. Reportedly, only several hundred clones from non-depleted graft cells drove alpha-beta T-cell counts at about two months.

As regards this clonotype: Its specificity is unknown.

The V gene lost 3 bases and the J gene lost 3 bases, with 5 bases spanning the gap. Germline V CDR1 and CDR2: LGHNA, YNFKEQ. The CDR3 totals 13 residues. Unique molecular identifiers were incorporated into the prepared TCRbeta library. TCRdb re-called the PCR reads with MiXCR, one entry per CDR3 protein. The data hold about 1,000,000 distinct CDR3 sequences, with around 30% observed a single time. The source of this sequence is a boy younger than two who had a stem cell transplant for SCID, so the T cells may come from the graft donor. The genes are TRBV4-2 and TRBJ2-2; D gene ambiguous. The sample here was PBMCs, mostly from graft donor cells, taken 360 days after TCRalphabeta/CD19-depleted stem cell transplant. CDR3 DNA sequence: TGTGCCAGCAGCCATTACTACACCGGGGAGCTGTTTTTT. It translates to CASSHYYTGELFF.